A single sample gave rise to the 8 T cell receptor beta chains below, sequenced in a study of blood T cell repertoires in COVID-19. The table came from immunoSEQ multiplex PCR; TCRdb's copy has only in-frame clones and leaves some out. Of about 99,000 clones listed, 85% to 90% were seen once; the top ten hold approximately 5%. Sequencing input: peripheral blood. Receptors were obtained from a human donor in a cohort sampled during active COVID-19.

The V call is TRBV7-9, the J call TRBJ1-1; 11 bases align to TRBD1. The V segment lost 5 bases and the J segment 2 bases; nucleotides outside the gene matches: 7. CDR1 and CDR2 from the germline V gene are SEHNR and FQNEAQ (reference sequence). The CDR3 runs 16 residues. For the CDR3, the DNA is TGTGCCAGCAGCCCAGAGTGGACAGGGGGCAACACTGAAGCTTTCTTT. Translation: CASSPEWTGGNTEAFF.

This chain joins TRBV7-3 and TRBJ1-3; possibly TRBD1 for D (6 bases). Germline values: CDR1 SGHTA, CDR2 FQGTGA. The CDR3 totals 18 residues. V dropped 7 bases and J dropped 1 base, with 23 bases sitting between them. The CDR3 DNA reads TGTGCCAGCACCCTTAAAGGGCAGGGGTATAGATCTGGAAACACCATATATTTT. Translated, it gives CASTLKGQGYRSGNTIYF.

The chain employs TRBV5-4 and TRBJ2-3; D is perhaps TRBD1 (6 bases). This CDR3 region has 19 residues. Trimming took 0 bases from V and 5 from J, leaving 25 bases between them. Germline V lookup: CDR1 SGHNT, CDR2 YYREEE (reference sequence). The CDR3 loop reads CASSLALSVRVTGRDTQYF. CDR3 nucleotides: TGTGCCAGCAGCTTGGCCTTGAGCGTACGGGTCACAGGGAGAGATACGCAGTATTTT. Looking up the rest from reference TRBV5-4 and TRBJ2-3 gives the full variable domain: ETGVTQSPTHLIKTRGQQVTLRCSSQSGHNTVSWYQQALGQGPQFIFQYYREEENGRGNFPPRFSGLQFPNYSSELNVNALELDDSALYLCASSLALSVRVTGRDTQYFGPGTRLTVL.

The V call is TRBV11-3, the J call TRBJ2-3; D is undetermined. Germline lookup yields CDR1 SGHNT and CDR2 YENEEA. The CDR3 contains 15 residues. Between the trimmed V and J ends, which lost 4 bases and 2 bases, there was a span of 13 bases. CDR3 DNA: TGTGCCAGCAGCTCCCATCGAGGAAACACAGATACGCAGTATTTT. It yields the protein CASSSHRGNTDTQYF.

The CDR3 sequence: CASSGGAPGELFF. In DNA form, the CDR3 reads TGTGCCAGTAGCGGGGGGGCACCGGGGGAGCTGTTTTTT. The chain employs TRBV19 and TRBJ2-2; 8 bases line up with TRBD2. The ends lost 6 bases at V and 8 bases at J; junction bases unmatched: 5. This CDR3 has 13 residues. CDR1 and CDR2 from the germline V gene are LNHDA and SQIVND (reference sequence).

The rearrangement links TRBV30 to TRBJ2-5; D call uncertain. The CDR3 extends over 13 amino acids. Germline values: CDR1 GTSNPN, CDR2 SVGIG (reference sequence). The germline V and J ends were trimmed by 0 bases and 5 bases, with 10 bases remaining between them. CDR3 sequence reads: CAWSVLVGETQYF. CDR3 sequence (DNA): TGTGCCTGGAGTGTACTTGTCGGGGAGACCCAGTACTTC.

This clone was counted only a few times. The chain combines TRBV5-1 with TRBJ2-6; perhaps TRBD2 as D (6 bases). This CDR3 has 16 residues. V was pared by 3 bases and J by 4 bases, with 14 bases between. Germline V gene lookup returns CDR1 SGHRS and CDR2 YFSETQ. For the CDR3, the DNA is TGCGCCAGCAGCTGGGGGGTGTCGTCCGGGGCCAACGTCCTGACTTTC. Amino acids: CASSWGVSSGANVLTF.

The table lists this clone with a count of one. The chain joins TRBV7-2 to TRBJ2-7; possible D gene TRBD2, 6 bases. The CDR3 totals 15 residues. Between the trimmed V and J ends, which lost 7 bases and 1 base, there was a span of 17 bases. Germline loops: CDR1 SGHTA, CDR2 FQGNSA. In DNA form, the CDR3 reads TGTGCCAGCACCTTTGGCGGGGTCCTTTCCTACGAGCAGTACTTC. This sequence encodes CASTFGGVLSYEQYF.